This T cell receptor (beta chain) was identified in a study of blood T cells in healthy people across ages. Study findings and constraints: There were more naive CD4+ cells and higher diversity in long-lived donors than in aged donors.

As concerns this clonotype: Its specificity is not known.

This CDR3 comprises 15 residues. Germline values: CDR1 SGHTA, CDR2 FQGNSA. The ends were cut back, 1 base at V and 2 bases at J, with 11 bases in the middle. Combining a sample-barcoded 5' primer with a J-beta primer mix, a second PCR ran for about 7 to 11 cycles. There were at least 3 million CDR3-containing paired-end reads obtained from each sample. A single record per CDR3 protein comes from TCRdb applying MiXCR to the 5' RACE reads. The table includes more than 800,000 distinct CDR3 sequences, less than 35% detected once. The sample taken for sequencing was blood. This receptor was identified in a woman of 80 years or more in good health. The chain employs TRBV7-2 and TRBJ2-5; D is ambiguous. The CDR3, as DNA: TGTGCCAGCAGCTTAGTATCGGACGGTCAAGAGACCCAGTACTTC. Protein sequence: CASSLVSDGQETQYF.